One and the same sample provided the 16 T cell receptor beta chains below, sequenced in a study of T cell responses to AZD1222 COVID-19 vaccine. This table comes from immunoSEQ multiplex PCR, and its TCRdb copy is limited to in-frame clones, with some not included. The sample carries around 83,000 clones, about 90% recorded once. The specimen comprised peripheral blood, sampled on day 0 of AZD1222 vaccination. These receptors all stem from an adult in good health.

The chain is built from TRBV11-3 and TRBJ1-1; weak D call: TRBD1 (5 bases). Germline V gene data show CDR1 as SGHNT and CDR2 as YENEEA. Trimming stripped 1 base from V and 4 bases from J, with 13 bases between. CDR3 length: 15 residues. CDR3 sequence: CASSLAGNGATEAFF. The CDR3 nucleotides are TGTGCCAGCAGCTTAGCAGGGAATGGTGCCACTGAAGCTTTCTTT.

This clone was seen just once. V gene TRBV18 combines with J gene TRBJ2-4; D may match TRBD1 or TRBD2 (5 bases each). The CDR3 spans 14 residues. Trimming left V 6 bases short and J 8 bases short, with 17 bases between. The germline gives CDR1 KGHSH, CDR2 LQKENI. The CDR3 DNA sequence: TGTGCCAGCTCGAAGCCCGGGACCTCGGACATTCAGTACTTC. Its translation is CASSKPGTSDIQYF.

V usage is TRBV4-2 and J usage is TRBJ2-7, with D possibly being TRBD2 (6 bases). From germline, CDR1 is LGHNA and CDR2 YNFKEQ. Between the trimmed V and J ends, which lost 3 bases and 3 bases, there was a span of 15 bases. The CDR3 covers 15 residues. Here the CDR3 reads CASSHSGGNNYEQYF. Written as DNA, the CDR3 is TGTGCCAGCAGCCATTCAGGCGGGAACAACTACGAGCAGTACTTC.

This sequence joins TRBV7-6 and TRBJ1-2; no reliable D call. With 1 base removed from V and 0 bases from J, the gap between germline ends came to 12 bases. CDR1 is SGHVS, CDR2 FNYEAQ, per germline. The CDR3 contains 16 residues. The CDR3 sequence: CASSLEGLGANYGYTF. In nucleotides, the CDR3 is TGTGCCAGCAGCTTAGAAGGTTTGGGAGCTAACTATGGCTACACCTTC. The whole variable domain, filled in from reference TRBV7-6 and TRBJ1-2, reads GAGVSQSPRYKVTKRGQDVALRCDPISGHVSLYWYRQALGQGPEFLTYFNYEAQQDKSGLPNDRFSAERPEGSISTLTIQRTEQRDSAMYRCASSLEGLGANYGYTFGSGTRLTVV.

The chain recombines TRBV7-3 with TRBJ2-1; 10 bases map to TRBD1. The germline V gene has CDR1 SGHTA and CDR2 FQGTGA. J was trimmed by 10 bases and V by 2 bases; bases with no gene match: 8. The CDR3 consists of 15 residues. CDR3 in amino acids: CASSLVGQGLGEQFF. In nucleotides, the CDR3 is TGTGCCAGCAGCTTAGTGGGACAGGGGTTGGGAGAGCAGTTCTTC. Together with reference TRBV7-3 and TRBJ2-1, the CDR3 gives the full variable domain: GAGVSQTPSNKVTEKGKYVELRCDPISGHTALYWYRQSLGQGPEFLIYFQGTGAADDSGLPNDRFFAVRPEGSVSTLKIQRTERGDSAVYLCASSLVGQGLGEQFFGPGTRLTVL.

The chain is built from TRBV4-3 and TRBJ2-7, with TRBD2 matching 7 bases. J lost 6 bases, V lost 3 bases, and 17 bases had no gene match. Germline lookup yields CDR1 LGHNA and CDR2 YSLEER. This CDR3 comprises 17 residues. In nucleotides, the CDR3 is TGCGCCAGCAGCCAGACCGGGGACGGCGGGGGTTCCCGCGAGCAGTACTTC. The encoded protein is CASSQTGDGGGSREQYF.

The chain couples TRBV18 to TRBJ1-1, with a tentative D call TRBD1 (5 bases). This CDR3 spans 15 amino acids. V lost 4 bases and J lost 0, with 12 bases in between. Germline assignment: CDR1 KGHSH and CDR2 LQKENI. CDR3 nucleotide sequence: TGTGCCAGCTCACGACGGGACGGAGTGAACACTGAAGCTTTCTTT. Translated: CASSRRDGVNTEAFF. Looking up the rest from reference TRBV18 and TRBJ1-1 gives the full variable domain: NAGVMQNPRHLVRRRGQEARLRCSPMKGHSHVYWYRQLPEEGLKFMVYLQKENIIDESGMPKERFSAEFPKEGPSILRIQQVVRGDSAAYFCASSRRDGVNTEAFFGQGTRLTVV.

The rearrangement uses TRBV7-9 and TRBJ1-2; 7 nucleotides align to TRBD1. Looked up from germline, CDR1 is SEHNR and CDR2 is FQNEAQ (reference sequence). The ends lost 4 bases at V and 7 bases at J; junction bases unmatched: 6. CDR3 length equals 13 residues. The CDR3 DNA sequence: TGTGCCAGCAGCTATGACAGGGACGGTGGCTACACCTTC. It yields the protein CASSYDRDGGYTF.

This clone appeared a single time. The rearrangement joins TRBV7-9 to TRBJ1-5; D is unclear. The CDR3 totals 12 residues. CDR1 and CDR2 (germline): SEHNR, FQNEAQ (reference sequence). V was cut by 3 bases and J by 7 bases, with 7 bases left in between. The CDR3 DNA reads TGTGCCAGCAGCTTTGGGAACCAGCCCCAGCATTTT. It is translated as CASSFGNQPQHF.

The chain couples TRBV6-1 to TRBJ2-1; 8 nucleotides align to TRBD2. Germline V CDR1 and CDR2: MNHNS, SASEGT. The CDR3 is 14 residues long. Trimming took 4 bases from V and 9 from J; bases not matched to a gene: 8. As DNA, the CDR3 is TGTGCCAGCAGTGGAGCGGGAGTTTTAGTTGAGCAGTTCTTC. Translating it yields CASSGAGVLVEQFF.

The rearrangement uses TRBV2 and TRBJ2-1; TRBD2 agrees at 10 bases. V was clipped by 4 bases and J by 2 bases; unmatched bases: 2. Looked up from germline, CDR1 is SNHLY and CDR2 is FYNNEI. The CDR3 has 15 amino acids. Here the CDR3 reads CASSGAGGTYNEQFF. CDR3 nucleotides: TGTGCCAGCAGTGGAGCGGGAGGGACCTACAATGAGCAGTTCTTC.

V gene TRBV3-1 (or the pseudogene TRBV3-2) combines with J gene TRBJ2-1; TRBD1 is a possible D gene (6 bases). Trimming cost V 0 bases and J 9 bases, with 9 bases left between them. The germline V gene has CDR1 LGHDT and CDR2 YNNKEL (reference sequence). This CDR3 region has 13 residues. In nucleotides, the CDR3 is TGTGCCAGCAGCCAAGATTTCAGGGGTGAGCAGTTCTTC. It translates to CASSQDFRGEQFF.

For the CDR3, the DNA is TGTGCCAACCCCGACACAGGGTACACCGGGGAGCTGTTTTTT. Its translation: CANPDTGYTGELFF. The J gene is TRBJ2-2, the V gene TRBV7-9; TRBD1 is a possible D gene (6 bases). The germline CDR1 and CDR2 sequences are SEHNR and FQNEAQ (reference sequence). Deletions cut 10 bases from V and 3 bases from J, with 15 bases between. The CDR3 length is 14 residues.

The chain employs TRBV24-1 and TRBJ2-5; 7 positions agree with TRBD1. Germline-derived CDR1 and CDR2 are KGHDR and SFDVKD. The CDR3 is 15 residues long. V gave up 4 bases and J gave up 1 base; unmatched junction bases: 5. The CDR3 region has the DNA TGTGCCACCAGTGAACGTTACAGGGGCCAAGAGACCCAGTACTTC. This encodes CATSERYRGQETQYF.

The gene calls are TRBV27 and TRBJ2-7, with 10 bases aligning to TRBD1. This CDR3 spans 13 amino acids. CDR1 and CDR2 from the germline V gene are MNHEY and SMNVEV (reference sequence). V was clipped by 6 bases and J by 2 bases; unmatched bases: 1. The chain's CDR3 is CASRGTGAYEQYF. Written as DNA, the CDR3 is TGTGCCAGCAGAGGGACAGGGGCCTACGAGCAGTACTTC.

J is TRBJ2-3 and V is TRBV4-2; D might be TRBD2 (5 bases). The CDR3 is made up of 17 amino acids. V dropped 8 bases and J dropped 6 bases, with 27 bases sitting between them. The V gene's germline CDR1 is LGHNA and CDR2 YNFKEQ. DNA of the CDR3: TGTGCCAGCGCACACGAATTTGCGGGTTATCAAAGGGATACGCAGTATTTT. Translated: CASAHEFAGYQRDTQYF.